The rows below give T cell receptor beta chains drawn from one sample of a study of HIV-infected patients and healthy controls. TCRdb re-analysed the 5' RACE reads in MiXCR, keeping a single row per CDR3 protein. The data show around 67,000 distinct CDR3 sequences, around 17% seen once. The sample was CD4+ T cells from blood. These receptors originate from a human donor in good health. Both conserved end residues are part of each CDR3.

>TRBV19
CASRSGSPYNEQFF
>TRBV28
CASHGTGRTEAFF
>TRBV3-1
CASREGQPNTEAFF
>TRBV6-1
CASCTAGRQPQHF
>TRBV7-3
CASSLTGPSSGNTIYF
>TRBV20-1
CGGLGGRTDTQYF
>TRBV29-1
CSVRSGYNEQFF
>TRBV3-1
CASSPSSGGAPTDTQYF
>TRBV19
CASSSRQGPYNEQFF
>TRBV28
CAEQGGGYGYTF
>TRBV18
CASSPIREGNEQFF
>TRBV7-2
CASSIGAGGSYNEQFF
>TRBV6-1
CASRRDRANTEAFF
>TRBV20-1
CSARPRDVAKNIQYF
>TRBV20-1
CSASSGLGANTEAFF
>TRBV18
CASSPSVGPSGNTIYF
>TRBV11-2
CASRAHGERGYTF
>TRBV12-3/TRBV12-4
CASSLPVRNQPQHF
>TRBV29-1
CSVIPSGRSYEQYF
>TRBV5-1
CASSQDPNTEAFF
>TRBV7-9
CASSLGQPKQETQYF
>TRBV6-2/TRBV6-3
CASSTGLMNTGELFF
>TRBV7-6
CASSRTGGDGYEQYF
>TRBV5-5
CASSSQGKAGELFF
>TRBV12-3/TRBV12-4
CASSLEGLLGTEAFF
>TRBV6-5
CASSLIPITEAFF
>TRBV7-8
CASSRKGEKLFF
>TRBV14
CASSADRGQGNTEAFF
>TRBV2
CASSATGPMNTEAFF
>TRBV12-3/TRBV12-4
CASSLRLAGGPLETDTQYF
>TRBV7-8
CASSLVGAMNTEAFF
>TRBV11-1
CASSQNRDETQYF
>TRBV5-5
CASSLVDGTEAFF
>TRBV23-1
CASRRLGTGGAGMNTEAFF
>TRBV3-1
CASSRSGGGETQYF
>TRBV7-2
CASSSLGGRGQGAYGYTF
>TRBV6-2/TRBV6-3
CASTIWGEAFF
>TRBV6-5
CASRAGQGYEQYF
>TRBV4-2
CASSQGLASYNEQFF
>TRBV6-1
CARSPSGGMNTEAFF
>TRBV6-4
CASSQSATNYGYTF
>TRBV7-2
CASSHTGVPYEQYF
>TRBV12-3/TRBV12-4
CASSLALKSLDTGELFF
>TRBV20-1
CSARRGGAGYGYTF
>TRBV12-3/TRBV12-4
CASSSTVAYNEQFF
>TRBV5-1
CASSLSGTANQETQYF
>TRBV28
CASSFEFAGANEQFF
>TRBV12-3/TRBV12-4
CASSPSGIEGNTIYF
>TRBV28
CASSLFRPDSTEAFF
>TRBV9
CASSVAGFTDTQYF
>TRBV6-2/TRBV6-3
CASSSPGAAGANVLTF
>TRBV7-2
CASTLRSREAGYTF
>TRBV5-1
CASSRRGDMAQGTEAFF
>TRBV5-5
CASRTWTTNEKLFF
>TRBV5-6
CASSRLLEAFF
>TRBV7-9
CASSGGTGVNQPQHF
>TRBV6-6
CASSYTSVNYEQYF